The 11 T cell receptor beta chains below all came from one sample that was sequenced in a study of T cell responses to AZD1222 COVID-19 vaccine. Generated by immunoSEQ multiplex PCR, the TCRdb table keeps only in-frame clones and is missing some. The sample contains over 150,000 clones, approximately 90% of which appear only once. The material was peripheral blood, obtained on day 0 of AZD1222 vaccination. These receptors all come from an adult in good health.

This rearrangement joins TRBV4-3 to TRBJ2-7, with a possible D match to TRBD2 (5 bases). The V gene lost 0 bases and the J gene lost 2 bases, with 8 bases spanning the gap. In germline, CDR1 is LGHNA, CDR2 YSLEER. The CDR3 consists of 14 residues. The CDR3 bases are TGCGCCAGCAGCCAAGATCGAGGGACCTACGAGCAGTACTTC. This codes for CASSQDRGTYEQYF.

The chain links TRBV7-2 to TRBJ1-4; no firm D call. In germline, CDR1 is SGHTA, CDR2 FQGNSA. The CDR3 length is 13 residues. V was cut by 6 bases and J by 4 bases, with 9 bases left in between. CDR3 residues: CASRVGINEKLFF. The CDR3 DNA is TGTGCCAGCAGGGTCGGGATTAATGAAAAACTGTTTTTT.

V is TRBV6-6 and J is TRBJ2-1; D possibly corresponds to TRBD1 (6 bases). The CDR3 totals 13 residues. V dropped 5 bases and J dropped 5 bases, with 10 bases sitting between them. CDR1 is MNHNY and CDR2 is SVGAGI in the germline V gene (reference sequence). The CDR3 loop reads CASSRTEDNEQFF. The CDR3 nucleotides are TGTGCCAGCAGTCGGACAGAAGACAATGAGCAGTTCTTC.

The rearrangement uses TRBV9 and TRBJ1-2, with D unclear. CDR1 SGDLS and CDR2 YYNGEE come from the germline V gene. V gave up 0 bases and J gave up 1 base, with 13 bases separating them. The CDR3 consists of 16 residues. The CDR3: CASSVGTGGSNYGYTF. The DNA of the CDR3 is TGTGCCAGCAGCGTAGGGACGGGAGGTAGTAACTATGGCTACACCTTC.

The chain is built from TRBV5-5 and TRBJ2-1; 14 nucleotides align to TRBD2. Germline V gives CDR1 SGHKS, CDR2 YYEKEE (reference sequence). J was trimmed by 12 bases and V by 3 bases; bases with no gene match: 8. The CDR3 extends over 15 amino acids. Written as DNA, the CDR3 is TGTGCCAGCAGCTCCGGGACTAGCGGGGGACTGGGGCAGTTCTTC. Residues: CASSSGTSGGLGQFF.

V usage is TRBV4-3 and J usage is TRBJ1-1, with D perhaps TRBD1 (5 bases). CDR1 LGHNA and CDR2 YSLEER come from the germline V gene. The CDR3 sequence is 13 residues long. With 3 bases removed from V and 7 bases from J, the gap between germline ends came to 12 bases. CDR3 coding DNA: TGCGCCAGCAGCCAGCGTGAGGGGCTTGAAGCTTTCTTT. It is translated as CASSQREGLEAFF.

V gene TRBV27 combines with J gene TRBJ1-1; D gene unclear. The CDR3 has 13 residues. Germline assignment: CDR1 MNHEY and CDR2 SMNVEV (reference sequence). Trimming left V 6 bases short and J 6 bases short, with 14 bases between. CDR3 residues: CASSPAKLSEAFF. The CDR3, as DNA: TGTGCCAGCAGCCCCGCTAAACTGTCTGAAGCTTTCTTT.

As DNA, the CDR3 is TGCGCCAGCAGCCAAGATGGGGCTGGCAGATCCTCCTACGAGCAGTACTTC. Translating gives CASSQDGAGRSSYEQYF. This chain joins TRBV4-1 and TRBJ2-7, with D possibly being TRBD1 (5 bases). V lost 0 bases and J 0 bases, leaving 15 bases between the germline ends. Germline CDR1 and CDR2: MGHRA and YSYEKL. The CDR3 has 17 amino acids.

The V call is TRBV6-4, the J call TRBJ1-1; D is possibly TRBD1 (6 bases). V lost 7 bases and J lost 1, with 13 bases in between. Germline assignment: CDR1 MRHNA and CDR2 SNTAGT. The CDR3 spans 14 residues. The CDR3 reads CASKEQGANTEAFF. In DNA form, the CDR3 reads TGTGCCAGCAAGGAACAGGGTGCGAACACTGAAGCTTTCTTT.

The chain combines TRBV7-2 with TRBJ1-4; D remains ambiguous. CDR3 length equals 15 residues. Germline CDR1 reads SGHTA; CDR2 reads FQGNSA. V dropped 2 bases and J dropped 8 bases, with 15 bases sitting between them. The CDR3 nucleotides are TGTGCCAGCAGCTTAAAGTCCAGGCCTTTCGAAAAACTGTTTTTT. It encodes CASSLKSRPFEKLFF.

Here the CDR3 DNA reads TGTGCCAGCAGCGCAGACCAGGGACTCACACCCCTCCACTTT. Its protein is CASSADQGLTPLHF. The chain combines TRBV4-2 with TRBJ1-6; tentative D call: TRBD1 (5 bases). Germline CDR1 is LGHNA and CDR2 is YNFKEQ. The CDR3 is made up of 14 amino acids. V was trimmed by 5 bases and J by 11 bases, leaving 16 bases between them.